What follows is one TCR beta chain and its context. CDR1 and CDR2 from the germline V gene are SEHNR and FQNEAQ (reference sequence). This CDR3 has 17 amino acids. Trimming cost V 1 base and J 2 bases; bases outside gene matches: 8. The source of the sample is a study of cytomegalovirus exposure and HLA in healthy donors. PCR amplification relied on 60 Vbeta primers (plus 13 Jbeta primers). The protocol was immunoSEQ multiplex PCR, while the TCRdb copy is restricted to in-frame clones and leaves out a portion. Among around 130,000 clones listed, around 80% were seen once. This chain connects TRBV7-9 to TRBJ2-7, with 10 bases fitting TRBD1. Input material: PBMCs. The sequence derives from a man aged 30-40 years in good health and CMV-seronegative. CDR3 sequence (DNA): TGTGCCAGCAGCTTAGTTGGCGGACAGGGGGAGGCCTACGAGCAGTACTTC. Its translation is CASSLVGGQGEAYEQYF. Looking up the rest from reference TRBV7-9 and TRBJ2-7 gives the full variable domain: DTGVSQNPRHKITKRGQNVTFRCDPISEHNRLYWYRQTLGQGPEFLTYFQNEAQLEKSRLLSDRFSAERPKGSFSTLEIQRTEQGDSAMYLCASSLVGGQGEAYEQYFGPGTRLTVT.